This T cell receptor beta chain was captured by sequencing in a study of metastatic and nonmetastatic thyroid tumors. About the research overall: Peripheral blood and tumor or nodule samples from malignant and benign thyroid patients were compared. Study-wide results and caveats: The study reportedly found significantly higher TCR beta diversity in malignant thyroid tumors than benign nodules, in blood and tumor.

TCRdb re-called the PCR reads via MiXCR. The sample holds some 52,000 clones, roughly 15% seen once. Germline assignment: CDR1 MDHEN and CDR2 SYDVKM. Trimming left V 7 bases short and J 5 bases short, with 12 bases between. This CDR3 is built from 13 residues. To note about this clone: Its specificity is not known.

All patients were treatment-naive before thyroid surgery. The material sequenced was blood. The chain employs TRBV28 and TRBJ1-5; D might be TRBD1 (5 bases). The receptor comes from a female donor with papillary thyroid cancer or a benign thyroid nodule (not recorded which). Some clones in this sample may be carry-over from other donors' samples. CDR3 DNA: TGTGCCAGCATGTCTTGGGGGTATCAGCCCCAGCATTTT. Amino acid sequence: CASMSWGYQPQHF.